These T cell receptor beta chains were read from a single sample in a study of blood T cell repertoires in COVID-19. TCRdb's copy holds only in-frame clones and misses some; the assay was immunoSEQ multiplex PCR. The repertoire holds under 100,000 clones, with 75% to 90% as singletons. The sample taken for sequencing was peripheral blood. These receptors originate from a male donor with acute or convalescent COVID-19. The conserved cysteine and the conserved F or W are not part of the CDR3 here.

v_gene	j_gene	CDR3aa
TRBV6-5	TRBJ2-6	ASSYLQFSGANVLT
TRBV5-1	TRBJ2-3	ASSLDVGSSTDTQY
TRBV3-1/TRBV3-2	TRBJ1-2	ASSQDMSGTNYGYT
TRBV5-1	TRBJ2-3	ASRSGGGGSTDTQY
TRBV24-1	TRBJ1-2	ATSDSTGFYGYT
TRBV5-6	TRBJ1-2	ASSPRYMRNGYT
TRBV19	TRBJ1-2	ASSRGNYGYT
TRBV6-2/TRBV6-3	TRBJ2-7	ASSYSTSGAEQY
TRBV11-1	TRBJ2-2	ASSSGTGKEVELF
TRBV2	TRBJ1-6	ASSEVRGGTSPLH
TRBV27	TRBJ2-1	ASRFLAGEQF
TRBV19	TRBJ2-7	ACSVATGVEQY
TRBV6-1	TRBJ1-2	ASSERTDWVYGYT
TRBV28	TRBJ1-2	ASTGQNYGYT
TRBV12-3/TRBV12-4	TRBJ2-7	ASRGDRGFEQY
TRBV7-2	TRBJ1-1	ASSLITRGTEAF
TRBV7-6	TRBJ1-4	ASSLVRQVPQDEKLF
TRBV2	TRBJ1-5	ASTVQGNSNQPQH
TRBV24-1	TRBJ2-3	ATSDLLQGSADTQY
TRBV9	TRBJ1-2	ASSPLFRTGPSNYGYT
TRBV5-6	TRBJ1-5	ASSFSSGGPPQH
TRBV5-1	TRBJ2-3	ATSGSGGTDTQY
TRBV6-2/TRBV6-3	TRBJ2-7	ASSSDRDWSSYEQY
TRBV19	TRBJ2-1	ASSGGGLNNEQF
TRBV19	TRBJ1-1	ASSLRGQTNTEAF
TRBV2	TRBJ2-7	ASLGFRGAYEQY
TRBV18	TRBJ2-3	ASSPPSTDTQY
TRBV6-1	TRBJ1-3	ASSEIPMSSGNTIY
TRBV21-1	TRBJ2-1	ASSKGDRVVVHTNYNEQF
TRBV2	TRBJ2-7	ASSEQDFEQY
TRBV18	TRBJ2-7	ASTPGGRSYEQY
TRBV7-2	TRBJ2-1	ASSLRRGGVGNEQF
TRBV19	TRBJ2-4	ASITQAGDENIQY
TRBV28	TRBJ1-4	ASSTLGALDEKLF
TRBV3-1/TRBV3-2	TRBJ2-1	ASSHTGLADEQF
TRBV7-9	TRBJ2-7	ASSLTSGGYEQY
TRBV6-5	TRBJ1-1	ASISGGVGTEAF
TRBV12-3/TRBV12-4	TRBJ1-2	ASQGQGNYGYT
TRBV5-1	TRBJ2-5	ASSPSPAGGQETQY
TRBV19	TRBJ1-5	ASSPSGFQPQH
TRBV5-8	TRBJ2-5	ASSLSGSGVTQY
TRBV24-1	TRBJ2-1	ATSEPGGNSYNEQF
TRBV7-9	TRBJ2-7	ASSPGEGYEQY
TRBV7-6	TRBJ2-7	ASSFRQGPTYEQY
TRBV3-1/TRBV3-2	TRBJ2-5	ASSRGWDQETQY
TRBV30	TRBJ2-5	AWSPGDRYGETQY
TRBV3-1/TRBV3-2	TRBJ1-5	ASSQTQGGNQPQH
TRBV28	TRBJ2-3	ASSTLGRPVTDTQY
TRBV20-1	TRBJ2-5	SASSRTSRETQY